Given below is one T cell receptor (beta chain) in context. The antigen is unknown. TCRdb redid the calling of the RACE reads with MiXCR, one entry per CDR3 protein. The sample holds 180,000 or so distinct CDR3 sequences, about 22% seen once. The sample is drawn from a study of human T cells and chemical hapten exposure. Across the study: Patch testing was performed with 0.01% DPC on the upper back, with reading at 6 days. Study results and caveats: Relative to control repertoires, expanded TCRs gave rise to significantly more large CDR3 similarity clusters.

The time point here: patch test 1, 2 weeks after DPC sensitization. Treatment noted: therapeutic diphenylcyclopropenone sensitization with weekly scalp DPC. This receptor was taken from a woman between 50 and 59 years old with alopecia areata. Some clones in this sample may be carry-over from other donors' samples. This specimen was whole blood, taken in connection with sensitization to the hapten diphenylcyclopropenone (DPC).

DNA of the CDR3: TGCAGTGCCCGACCAGGACTGACACCCTCCTACGAGCAGTACTTC. Translation: CSARPGLTPSYEQYF. The chain has TRBV20-1 and TRBJ2-7; possibly TRBD2 for D (5 bases). Germline V gene data show CDR1 as DFQATT and CDR2 as SNEGSKA (reference sequence). The ends were cut back, 6 bases at V and 0 bases at J, with 18 bases in the middle. This CDR3 spans 15 amino acids.